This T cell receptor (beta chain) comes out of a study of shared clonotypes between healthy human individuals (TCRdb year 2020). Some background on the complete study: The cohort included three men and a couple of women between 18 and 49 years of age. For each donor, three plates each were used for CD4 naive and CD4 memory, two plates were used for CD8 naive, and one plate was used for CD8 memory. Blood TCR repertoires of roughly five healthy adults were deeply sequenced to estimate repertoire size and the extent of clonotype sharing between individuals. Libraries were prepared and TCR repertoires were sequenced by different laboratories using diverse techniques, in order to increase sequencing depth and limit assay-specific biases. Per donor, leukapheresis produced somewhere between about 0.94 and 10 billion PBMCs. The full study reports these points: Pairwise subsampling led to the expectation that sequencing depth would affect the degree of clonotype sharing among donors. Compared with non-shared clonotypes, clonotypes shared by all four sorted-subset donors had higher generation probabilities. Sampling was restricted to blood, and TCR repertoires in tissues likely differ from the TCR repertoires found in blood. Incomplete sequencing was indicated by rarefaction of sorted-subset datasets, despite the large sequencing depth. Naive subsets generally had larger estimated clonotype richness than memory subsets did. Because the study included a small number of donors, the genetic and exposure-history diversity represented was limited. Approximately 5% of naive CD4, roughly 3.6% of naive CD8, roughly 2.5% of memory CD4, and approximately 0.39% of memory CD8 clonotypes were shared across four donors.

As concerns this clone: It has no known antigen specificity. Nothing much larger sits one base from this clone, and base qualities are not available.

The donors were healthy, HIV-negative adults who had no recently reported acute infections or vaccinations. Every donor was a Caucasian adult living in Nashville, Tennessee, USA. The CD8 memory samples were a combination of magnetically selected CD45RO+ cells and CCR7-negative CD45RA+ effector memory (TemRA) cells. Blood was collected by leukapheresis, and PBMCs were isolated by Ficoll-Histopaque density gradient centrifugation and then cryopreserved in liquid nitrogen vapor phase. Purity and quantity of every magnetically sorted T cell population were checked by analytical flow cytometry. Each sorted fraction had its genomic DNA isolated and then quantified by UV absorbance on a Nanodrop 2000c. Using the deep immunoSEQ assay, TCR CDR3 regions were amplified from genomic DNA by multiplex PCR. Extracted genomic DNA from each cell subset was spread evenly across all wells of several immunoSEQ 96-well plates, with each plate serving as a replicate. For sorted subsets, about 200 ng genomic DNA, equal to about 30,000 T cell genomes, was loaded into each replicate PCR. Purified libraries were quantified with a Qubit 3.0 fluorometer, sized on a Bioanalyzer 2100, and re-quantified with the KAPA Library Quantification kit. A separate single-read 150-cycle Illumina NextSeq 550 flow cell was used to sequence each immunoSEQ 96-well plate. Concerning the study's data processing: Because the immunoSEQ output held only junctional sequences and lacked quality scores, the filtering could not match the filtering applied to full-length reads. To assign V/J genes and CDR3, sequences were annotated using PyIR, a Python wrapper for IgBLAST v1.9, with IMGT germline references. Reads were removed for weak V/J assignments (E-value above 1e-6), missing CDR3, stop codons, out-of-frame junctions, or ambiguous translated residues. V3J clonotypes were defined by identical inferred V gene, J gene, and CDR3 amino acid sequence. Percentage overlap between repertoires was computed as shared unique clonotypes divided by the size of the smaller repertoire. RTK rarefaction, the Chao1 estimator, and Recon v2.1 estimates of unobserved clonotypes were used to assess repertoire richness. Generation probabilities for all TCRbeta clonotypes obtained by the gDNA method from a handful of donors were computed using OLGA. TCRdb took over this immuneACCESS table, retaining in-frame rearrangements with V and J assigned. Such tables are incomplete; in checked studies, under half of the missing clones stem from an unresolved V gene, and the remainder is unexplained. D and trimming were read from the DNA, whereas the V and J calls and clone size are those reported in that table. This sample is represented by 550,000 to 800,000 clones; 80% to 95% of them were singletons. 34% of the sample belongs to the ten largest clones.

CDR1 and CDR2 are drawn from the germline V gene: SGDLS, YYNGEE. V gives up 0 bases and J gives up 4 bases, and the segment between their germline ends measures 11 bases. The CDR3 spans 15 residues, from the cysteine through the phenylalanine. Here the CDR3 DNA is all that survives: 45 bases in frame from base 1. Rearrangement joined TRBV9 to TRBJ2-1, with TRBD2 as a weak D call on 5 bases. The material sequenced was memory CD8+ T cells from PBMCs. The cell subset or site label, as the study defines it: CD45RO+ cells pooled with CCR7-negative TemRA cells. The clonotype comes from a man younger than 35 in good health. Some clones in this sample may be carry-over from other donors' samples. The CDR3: CASSVASGLYNEQFF. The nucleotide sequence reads TGTGCCAGCAGCGTAGCAAGCGGACTTTACAATGAGCAGTTCTTC.